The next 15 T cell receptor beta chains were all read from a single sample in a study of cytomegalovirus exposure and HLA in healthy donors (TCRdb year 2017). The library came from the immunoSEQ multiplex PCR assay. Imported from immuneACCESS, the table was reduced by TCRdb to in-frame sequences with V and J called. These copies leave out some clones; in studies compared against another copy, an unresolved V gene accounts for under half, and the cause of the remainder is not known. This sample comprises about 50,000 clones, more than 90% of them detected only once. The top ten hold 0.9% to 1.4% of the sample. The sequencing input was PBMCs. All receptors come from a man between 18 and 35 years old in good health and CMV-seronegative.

For the CDR3, the DNA is TGCGCCAGCAGCTTGGAGACTTCTTCATCCGAGCAGTACTTC. It codes for CASSLETSSSEQYF. The V and J genes are TRBV5-1 and TRBJ2-7; D is undetermined. CDR3 length: 14 residues. Trimming shortened V by 0 bases and J by 6 bases, and 13 bases separated the two germline ends. CDR1 and CDR2 from the germline V gene are SGHRS and YFSETQ.

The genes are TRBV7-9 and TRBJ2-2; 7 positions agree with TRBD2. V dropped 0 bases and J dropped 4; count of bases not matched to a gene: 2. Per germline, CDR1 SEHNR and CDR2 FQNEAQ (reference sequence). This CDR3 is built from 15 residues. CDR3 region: CASSLALAATGELFF. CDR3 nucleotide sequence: TGTGCCAGCAGCTTAGCTCTAGCGGCCACCGGGGAGCTGTTTTTT.

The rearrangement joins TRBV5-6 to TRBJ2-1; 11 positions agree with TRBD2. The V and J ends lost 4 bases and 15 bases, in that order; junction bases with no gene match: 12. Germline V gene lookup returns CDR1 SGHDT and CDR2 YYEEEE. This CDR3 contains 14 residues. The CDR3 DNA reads TGTGCCAGCAGCCCGGGACTAGCGGAGGCAAGCCTGTTCTTC. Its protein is CASSPGLAEASLFF. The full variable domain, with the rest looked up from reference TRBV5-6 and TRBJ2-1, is DAGVTQSPTHLIKTRGQQVTLRCSPKSGHDTVSWYQQALGQGPQFIFQYYEEEERQRGNFPDRFSGHQFPNYSSELNVNALLLGDSALYLCASSPGLAEASLFFGPGTRLTVL.

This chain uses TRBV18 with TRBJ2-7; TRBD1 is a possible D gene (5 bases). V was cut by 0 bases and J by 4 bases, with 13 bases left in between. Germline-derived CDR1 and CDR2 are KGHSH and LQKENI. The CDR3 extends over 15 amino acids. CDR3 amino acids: CASSPPGQGGYEQYF. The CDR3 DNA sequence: TGTGCCAGCTCACCACCGGGGCAGGGTGGGTACGAGCAGTACTTC.

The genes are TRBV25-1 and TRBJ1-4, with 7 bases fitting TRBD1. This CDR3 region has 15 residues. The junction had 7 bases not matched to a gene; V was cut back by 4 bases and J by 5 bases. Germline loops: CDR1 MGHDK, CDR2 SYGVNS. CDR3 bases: TGTGCCAGCAGTGCAACGACAGGGTCGAATGAAAAACTGTTTTTT. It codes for CASSATTGSNEKLFF.

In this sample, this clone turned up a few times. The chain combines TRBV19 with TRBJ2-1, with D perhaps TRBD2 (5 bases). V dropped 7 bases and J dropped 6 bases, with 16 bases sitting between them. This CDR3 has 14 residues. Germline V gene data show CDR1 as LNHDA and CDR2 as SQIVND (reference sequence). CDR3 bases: TGTGCCAGTAATTGGGGAAGAGGGAGCAATGAGCAGTTCTTC. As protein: CASNWGRGSNEQFF.

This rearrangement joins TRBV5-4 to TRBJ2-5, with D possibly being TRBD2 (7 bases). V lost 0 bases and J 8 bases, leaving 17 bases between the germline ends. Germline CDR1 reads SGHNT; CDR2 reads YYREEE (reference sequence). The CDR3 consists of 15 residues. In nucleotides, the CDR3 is TGTGCCAGCAGCTTGGTTGGCGGGGGCCCGGGTACCCAGTACTTC. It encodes CASSLVGGGPGTQYF. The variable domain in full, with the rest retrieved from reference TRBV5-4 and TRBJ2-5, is ETGVTQSPTHLIKTRGQQVTLRCSSQSGHNTVSWYQQALGQGPQFIFQYYREEENGRGNFPPRFSGLQFPNYSSELNVNALELDDSALYLCASSLVGGGPGTQYFGPGTRLLVL.

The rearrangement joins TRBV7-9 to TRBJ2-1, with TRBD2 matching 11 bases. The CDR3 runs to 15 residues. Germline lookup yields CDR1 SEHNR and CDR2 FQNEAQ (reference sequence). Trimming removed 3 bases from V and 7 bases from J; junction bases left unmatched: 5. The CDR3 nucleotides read TGTGCCAGCAGCTTTGGACTAGCGGGCTTGAATGAGCAGTTCTTC. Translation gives CASSFGLAGLNEQFF.

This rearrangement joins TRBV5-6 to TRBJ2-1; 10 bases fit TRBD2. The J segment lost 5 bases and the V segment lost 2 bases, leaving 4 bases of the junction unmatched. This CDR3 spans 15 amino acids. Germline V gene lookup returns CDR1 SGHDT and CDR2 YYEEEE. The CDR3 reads CASSFTSGTNNEQFF. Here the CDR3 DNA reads TGTGCCAGCAGCTTTACTAGCGGGACAAACAATGAGCAGTTCTTC.

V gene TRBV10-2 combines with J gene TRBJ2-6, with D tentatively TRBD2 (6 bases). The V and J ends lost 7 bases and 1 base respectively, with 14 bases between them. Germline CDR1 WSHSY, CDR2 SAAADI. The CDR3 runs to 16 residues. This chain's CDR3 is CASTEQGLSGANVLTF. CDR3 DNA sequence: TGCGCCAGCACCGAGCAGGGACTTTCTGGGGCCAACGTCCTGACTTTC.

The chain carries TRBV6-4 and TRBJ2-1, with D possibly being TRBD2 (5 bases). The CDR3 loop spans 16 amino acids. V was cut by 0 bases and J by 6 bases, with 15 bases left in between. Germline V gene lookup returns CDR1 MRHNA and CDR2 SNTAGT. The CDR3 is CASSDSSAATTNEQFF. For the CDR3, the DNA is TGTGCCAGCAGTGACTCTTCCGCGGCGACTACCAATGAGCAGTTCTTC.

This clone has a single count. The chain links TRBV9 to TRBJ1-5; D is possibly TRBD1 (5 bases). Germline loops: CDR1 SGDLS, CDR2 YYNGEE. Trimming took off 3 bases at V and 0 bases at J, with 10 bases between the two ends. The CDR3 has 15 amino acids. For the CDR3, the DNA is TGTGCCAGCAGCGCCCAGGGTTATAGCAATCAGCCCCAGCATTTT. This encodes CASSAQGYSNQPQHF.

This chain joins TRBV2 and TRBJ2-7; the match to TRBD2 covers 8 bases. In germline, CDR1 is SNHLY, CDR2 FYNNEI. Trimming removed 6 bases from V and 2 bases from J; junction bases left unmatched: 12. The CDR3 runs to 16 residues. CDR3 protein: CASSESGTSPPYEQYF. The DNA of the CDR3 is TGTGCCAGCAGCGAATCCGGGACTAGTCCCCCCTACGAGCAGTACTTC.

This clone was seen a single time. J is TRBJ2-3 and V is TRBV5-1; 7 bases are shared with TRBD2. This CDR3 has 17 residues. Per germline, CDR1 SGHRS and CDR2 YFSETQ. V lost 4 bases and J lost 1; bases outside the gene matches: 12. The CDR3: CASSGAGLLDGTDTQYF. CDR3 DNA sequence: TGCGCCAGCAGCGGGGCGGGACTACTCGATGGCACAGATACGCAGTATTTT.

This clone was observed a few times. The CDR3 region has the DNA TGTGCCAGCAGCTCGGACAGGGGGGGCGAGCAGTACTTC. It is translated as CASSSDRGGEQYF. V is TRBV7-8 and J is TRBJ2-7; 10 positions agree with TRBD1. This CDR3 spans 13 amino acids. Germline CDR1 and CDR2: SGHVS and FQNEAQ. With V trimmed by 4 bases and J by 6 bases, 3 bases remained unmatched.